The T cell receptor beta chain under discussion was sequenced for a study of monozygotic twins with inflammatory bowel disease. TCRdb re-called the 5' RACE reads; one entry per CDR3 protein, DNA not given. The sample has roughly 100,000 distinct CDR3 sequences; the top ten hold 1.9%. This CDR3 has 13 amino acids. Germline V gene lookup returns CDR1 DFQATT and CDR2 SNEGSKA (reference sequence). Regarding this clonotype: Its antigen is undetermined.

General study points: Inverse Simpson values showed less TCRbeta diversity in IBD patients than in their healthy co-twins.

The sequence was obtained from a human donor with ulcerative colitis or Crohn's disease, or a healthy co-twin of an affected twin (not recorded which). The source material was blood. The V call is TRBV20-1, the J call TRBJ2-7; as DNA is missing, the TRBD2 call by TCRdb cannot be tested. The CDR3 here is CSAGEWLAGEQYF.